This paragraph covers one TCR beta chain sequence. Its antigen is not known. This entry is derived from a study of OX40 agonist ivuxolimab in advanced cancers. Study at large: Ivuxolimab, which patients received intravenously every 2 weeks, was dosed at 0.01 to 10 mg/kg.

This CDR3 has 16 residues. J gave up 5 bases and V 4 bases, and 9 bases lay outside the gene matches. Germline lookup yields CDR1 SGDLS and CDR2 YYNGEE. Sequencing was performed with immunoSEQ multiplex PCR; in TCRdb, only in-frame clones are kept and a portion is missing. The profile shows around 34,000 clones, 65% to 85% of them singletons. Findings and limits, study-wide: Low normalized clonal expansion also occurred in some nonresponding patients.

This clonotype was obtained from an adult with an advanced solid tumor such as melanoma, head and neck, liver or kidney cancer. This chain joins TRBV9 and TRBJ2-5; 12 positions match TRBD2. The sequences come from CD4+ or CD8+ T cells sorted from blood, collected in a trial of the OX40 agonist ivuxolimab. The CDR3 protein is CASSHPTSGGEETQYF. The CDR3 region has the DNA TGTGCCAGCAGCCACCCGACTAGCGGGGGTGAGGAGACCCAGTACTTC.